A single T cell receptor (beta chain) is shown here with its context. Thawed, overnight-rested PBMC were stained with GMM-loaded CD1B tetramer, viability dye and anti-CD3, then sorted. C32 glucose monomycolate from Rhodococcus equi was loaded onto the CD1B tetramers. Approximately 100,000 tetramer-negative cells were sorted from each donor. These data are taken from a study of T cells in tuberculosis. About the study: CD1B tetramers identified T cells specific for mycobacterial lipid GMM.

The repertoire was sequenced with immunoSEQ multiplex PCR; TCRdb's copy has only in-frame clones and lacks some. The sample lists 80,000 to 100,000 clones; roughly 93% were seen once. With 3 bases removed from V and 4 bases from J, the gap between germline ends came to 9 bases. Germline V CDR1 and CDR2: MGHDK, SYGVNS. The CDR3 consists of 13 residues. V usage is TRBV25-1 and J usage is TRBJ1-1; tentatively, D is TRBD1 (6 bases). This clonotype was sampled from an adult woman with latent tuberculosis. The sample was CD1b-GMM tetramer-negative cells sorted from PBMCs. This CDR3 reads CASSDRGLTEAFF. The CDR3 coding sequence is TGTGCCAGCAGTGACAGGGGCCTCACTGAAGCTTTCTTT.